This entry features one TCR beta chain sequence. Assay used: immunoSEQ multiplex PCR; TCRdb lists only in-frame clones, some missing. The table has roughly 71,000 clones, approximately 90% seen once. The data originate from a study of T cells after somatic rescue of genetic block. The CDR3 is made up of 13 amino acids. Trimming shortened V by 7 bases and J by 2 bases, and 12 bases separated the two germline ends. Germline-derived CDR1 and CDR2 are SQVTM and ANQGSEA. The sequence derives from a young man. The sequencing sample was made of peripheral blood mononuclear cells (PBMCs). The chain recombines TRBV29-1 with TRBJ2-1; D perhaps matches TRBD2 (5 bases). In nucleotides, the CDR3 is TGCAGCGCCGTCCGGCGGGCCTACAATGAGCAGTTCTTC. Protein product: CSAVRRAYNEQFF.